What follows is one TCR beta chain and its context. This clonotype showed up just a few times. The antigen it binds to is not known. Base qualities are missing; no much larger clone stands one base away. This sample stems from a study of T-cell reconstitution after alpha-beta-depleted transplantation in children (dated by TCRdb to 2016 to 2017). Some background on the complete study: Using TCR repertoire profiling, the study followed T-cell immune reconstitution in a quantitative way in children after TCRalphabeta/CD19-depleted allogeneic hematopoietic cell transplantation.

Its CDR3 holds 15 amino acids, cysteine through phenylalanine. Only the CDR3 part of the read is kept: 45 bases, read in frame from the first base. Trimming accounts for 6 bases at V and 0 bases at J, while the number of junction bases matched to no gene is 7. Library creation used PCR. Instrument on record: Illumina HiSeq 2500. TCR libraries were prepared with molecular barcoding, using unique molecular identifiers to normalize TCRbeta repertoire quantification. TCRdb trimmed the raw reads at Q25, called clones with MiXCR and kept productive beta chains. For every CDR3 protein sequence, its rows merge into one entry that carries the most common genes and DNA. The sample table contains around 530,000 distinct CDR3 sequences; only one count was recorded for about 31% of them. Around 2.5% of the sample comes from the top ten.

This chain is built from TRBV12-3 or TRBV12-4 and TRBJ1-1; 7 bases in the junction line up with TRBD1. The sequences come from PBMCs from the stem cell graft donor, collected from the stem cell graft. The receptor's source is a human donor who donated a stem cell graft to a child with aplastic anemia. The DNA is as follows: TGTGCCAGCAGCTGGGCCGGGACAGTGAACACTGAAGCTTTCTTT. Its protein reads: CASSWAGTVNTEAFF.